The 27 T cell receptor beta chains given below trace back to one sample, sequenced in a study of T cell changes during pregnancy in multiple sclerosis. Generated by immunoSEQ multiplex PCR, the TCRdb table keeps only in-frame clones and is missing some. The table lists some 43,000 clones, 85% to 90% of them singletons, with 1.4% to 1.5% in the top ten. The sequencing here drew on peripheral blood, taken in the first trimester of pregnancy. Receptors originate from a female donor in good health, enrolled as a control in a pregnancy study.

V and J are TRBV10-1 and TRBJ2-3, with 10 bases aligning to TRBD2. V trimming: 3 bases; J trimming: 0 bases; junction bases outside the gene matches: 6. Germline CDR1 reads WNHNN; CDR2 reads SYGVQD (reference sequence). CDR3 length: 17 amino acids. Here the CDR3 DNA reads TGCGCCAGCAGTGAAGGGAGCGGGGGGGGTAGCACAGATACGCAGTATTTT. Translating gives CASSEGSGGGSTDTQYF.

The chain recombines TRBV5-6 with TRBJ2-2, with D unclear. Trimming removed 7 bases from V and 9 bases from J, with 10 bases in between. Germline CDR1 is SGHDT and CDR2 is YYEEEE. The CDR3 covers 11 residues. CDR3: CASHMERELFF. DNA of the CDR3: TGTGCCAGCCACATGGAGCGGGAGCTGTTTTTT.

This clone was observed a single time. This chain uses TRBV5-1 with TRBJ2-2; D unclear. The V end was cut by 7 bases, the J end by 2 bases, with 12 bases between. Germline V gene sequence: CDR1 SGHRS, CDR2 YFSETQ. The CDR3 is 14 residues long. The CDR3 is CASRANDNTGELFF. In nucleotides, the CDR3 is TGCGCCAGCCGCGCGAATGATAACACCGGGGAGCTGTTTTTT.

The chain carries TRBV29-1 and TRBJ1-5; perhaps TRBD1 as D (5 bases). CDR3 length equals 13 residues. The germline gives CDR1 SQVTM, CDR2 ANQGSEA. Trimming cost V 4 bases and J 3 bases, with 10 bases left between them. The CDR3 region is CSVVDTFNQPQHF. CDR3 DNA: TGCAGCGTTGTGGACACTTTCAATCAGCCCCAGCATTTT.

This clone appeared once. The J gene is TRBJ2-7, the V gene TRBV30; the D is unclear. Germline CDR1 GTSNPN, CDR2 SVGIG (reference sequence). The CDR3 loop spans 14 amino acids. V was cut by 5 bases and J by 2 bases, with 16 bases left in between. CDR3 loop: CAWANRYSTYEQYF. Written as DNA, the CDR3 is TGTGCCTGGGCTAACCGTTACAGTACCTACGAGCAGTACTTC.

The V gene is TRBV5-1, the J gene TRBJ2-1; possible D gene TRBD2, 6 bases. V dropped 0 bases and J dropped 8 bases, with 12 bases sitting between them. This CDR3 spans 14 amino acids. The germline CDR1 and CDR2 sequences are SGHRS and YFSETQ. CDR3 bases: TGCGCCAGCAGCTTGGTGGGGGGTTGGGATGAGCAGTTCTTC. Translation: CASSLVGGWDEQFF.

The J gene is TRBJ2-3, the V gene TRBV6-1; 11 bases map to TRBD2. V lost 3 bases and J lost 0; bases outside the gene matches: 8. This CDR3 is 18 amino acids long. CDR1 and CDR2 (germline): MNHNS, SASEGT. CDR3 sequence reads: CASSDARLAGGSTDTQYF. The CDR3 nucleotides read TGTGCCAGCAGTGACGCGCGGCTAGCGGGGGGTAGCACAGATACGCAGTATTTT.

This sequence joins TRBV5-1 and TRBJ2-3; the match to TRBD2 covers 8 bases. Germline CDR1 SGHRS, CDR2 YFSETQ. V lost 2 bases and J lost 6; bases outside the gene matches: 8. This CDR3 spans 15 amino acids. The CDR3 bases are TGCGCCAGCAGCTTTTACGGGGGGGGAACTGATACGCAGTATTTT. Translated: CASSFYGGGTDTQYF. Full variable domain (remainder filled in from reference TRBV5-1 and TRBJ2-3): KAGVTQTPRYLIKTRGQQVTLSCSPISGHRSVSWYQQTPGQGLQFLFEYFSETQRNKGNFPGRFSGRQFSNSRSEMNVSTLELGDSALYLCASSFYGGGTDTQYFGPGTRLTVL.

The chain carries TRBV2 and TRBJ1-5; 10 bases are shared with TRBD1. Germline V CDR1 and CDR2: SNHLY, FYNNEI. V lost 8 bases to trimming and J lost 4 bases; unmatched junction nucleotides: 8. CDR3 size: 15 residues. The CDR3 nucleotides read TGTGCCAGCGGACCGACAGGGGGCCCGAATCAGCCCCAGCATTTT. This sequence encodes CASGPTGGPNQPQHF.

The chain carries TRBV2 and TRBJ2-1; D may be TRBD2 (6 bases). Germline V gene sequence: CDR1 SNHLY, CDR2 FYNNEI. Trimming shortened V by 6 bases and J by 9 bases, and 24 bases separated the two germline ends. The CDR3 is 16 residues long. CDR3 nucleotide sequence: TGTGCCAGCAGCTTACCGGGACTCCCCGGGGTAGGTGAGCAGTTCTTC. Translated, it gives CASSLPGLPGVGEQFF.

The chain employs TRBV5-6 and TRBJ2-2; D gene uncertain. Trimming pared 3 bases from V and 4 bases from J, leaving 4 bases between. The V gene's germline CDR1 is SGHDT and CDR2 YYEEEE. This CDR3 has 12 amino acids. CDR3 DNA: TGTGCCAGCAGCTCCCTCACCGGGGAGCTGTTTTTT. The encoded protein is CASSSLTGELFF.

The CDR3 coding sequence is TGCGCCAGCAGCTTACAGGGCCGGGACACAGATACGCAGTATTTT. Translation: CASSLQGRDTDTQYF. The V call is TRBV5-1, the J call TRBJ2-3; D perhaps matches TRBD1 (6 bases). The V and J ends lost 2 bases and 2 bases respectively, with 12 bases between them. The CDR3 length is 15 residues. CDR1 and CDR2 from the germline V gene are SGHRS and YFSETQ.

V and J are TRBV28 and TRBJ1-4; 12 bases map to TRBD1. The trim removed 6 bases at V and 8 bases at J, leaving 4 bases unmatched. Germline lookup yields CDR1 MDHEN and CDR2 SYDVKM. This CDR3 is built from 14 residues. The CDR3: CASSPGTGGEKLFF. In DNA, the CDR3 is TGTGCCAGCAGCCCCGGGACAGGGGGCGAAAAACTGTTTTTT.

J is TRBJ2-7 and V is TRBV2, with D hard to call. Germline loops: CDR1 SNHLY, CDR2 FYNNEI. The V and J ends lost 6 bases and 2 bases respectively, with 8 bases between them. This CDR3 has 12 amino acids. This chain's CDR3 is CASSLDPYEQYF. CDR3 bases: TGTGCCAGCAGCCTAGACCCCTACGAGCAGTACTTC.

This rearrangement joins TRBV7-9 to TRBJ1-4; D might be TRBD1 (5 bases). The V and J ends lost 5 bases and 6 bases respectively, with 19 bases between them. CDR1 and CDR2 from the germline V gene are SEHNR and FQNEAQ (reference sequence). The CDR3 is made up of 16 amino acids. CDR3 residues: CASSPGVGGMHEKLFF. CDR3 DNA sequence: TGTGCCAGCAGCCCCGGCGTGGGGGGAATGCATGAAAAACTGTTTTTT.

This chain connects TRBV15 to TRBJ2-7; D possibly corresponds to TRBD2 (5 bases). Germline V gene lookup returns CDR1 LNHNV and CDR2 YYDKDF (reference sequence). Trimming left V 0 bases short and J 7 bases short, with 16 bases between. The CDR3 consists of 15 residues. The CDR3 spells CATSRDRGIEREQYF. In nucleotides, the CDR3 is TGTGCCACCAGCAGAGATCGAGGGATAGAACGGGAGCAGTACTTC. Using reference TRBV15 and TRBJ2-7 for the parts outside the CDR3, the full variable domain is DAMVIQNPRYQVTQFGKPVTLSCSQTLNHNVMYWYQQKSSQAPKLLFHYYDKDFNNEADTPDNFQSRRPNTSFCFLDIRSPGLGDTAMYLCATSRDRGIEREQYFGPGTRLTVT.

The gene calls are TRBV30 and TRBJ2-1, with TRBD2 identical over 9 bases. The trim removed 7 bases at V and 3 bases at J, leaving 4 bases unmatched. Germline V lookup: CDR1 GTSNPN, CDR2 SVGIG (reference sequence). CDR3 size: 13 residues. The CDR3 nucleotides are TGTGCCTCCCGACTAGCGGACTACAATGAGCAGTTCTTC. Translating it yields CASRLADYNEQFF.

The CDR3 sequence is CASSQGTSATDTQYF. For the CDR3, the DNA is TGTGCCAGCAGCCAGGGTACTAGCGCCACAGATACGCAGTATTTT. V and J are TRBV7-3 and TRBJ2-3, with TRBD2 matching 7 bases. Trimming cost V 5 bases and J 2 bases; bases outside gene matches: 7. This CDR3 has 15 residues. The V gene's germline CDR1 is SGHTA and CDR2 FQGTGA.

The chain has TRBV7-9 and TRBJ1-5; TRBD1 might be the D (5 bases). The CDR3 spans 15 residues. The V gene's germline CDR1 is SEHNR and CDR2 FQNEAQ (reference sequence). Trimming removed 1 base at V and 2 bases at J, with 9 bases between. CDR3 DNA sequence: TGTGCCAGCAGCTTAGTGGGGGGGGGCAATCAGCCCCAGCATTTT. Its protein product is CASSLVGGGNQPQHF.

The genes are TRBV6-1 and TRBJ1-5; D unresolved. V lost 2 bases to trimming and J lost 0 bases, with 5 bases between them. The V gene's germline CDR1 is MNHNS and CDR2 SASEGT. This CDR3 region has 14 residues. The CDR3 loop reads CASSEYYSNQPQHF. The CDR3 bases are TGTGCCAGCAGTGAATATTATAGCAATCAGCCCCAGCATTTT.

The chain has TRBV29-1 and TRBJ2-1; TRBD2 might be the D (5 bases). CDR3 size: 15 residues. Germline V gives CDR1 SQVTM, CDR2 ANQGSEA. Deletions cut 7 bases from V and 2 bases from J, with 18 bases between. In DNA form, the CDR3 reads TGCAGCGCTCAAAAGGAGGTCGGCCCCTACAATGAGCAGTTCTTC. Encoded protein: CSAQKEVGPYNEQFF.

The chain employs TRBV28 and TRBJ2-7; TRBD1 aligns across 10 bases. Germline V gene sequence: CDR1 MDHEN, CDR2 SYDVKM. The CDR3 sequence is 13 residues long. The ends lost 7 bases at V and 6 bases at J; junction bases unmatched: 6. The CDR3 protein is CASIRGTGVEQYF. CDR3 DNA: TGTGCCAGCATAAGGGGGACAGGGGTCGAGCAGTACTTC.

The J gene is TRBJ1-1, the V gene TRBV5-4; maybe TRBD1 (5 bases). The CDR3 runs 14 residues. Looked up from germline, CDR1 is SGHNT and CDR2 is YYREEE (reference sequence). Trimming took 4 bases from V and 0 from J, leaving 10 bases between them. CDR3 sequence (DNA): TGTGCCAGCAGCCGGGGGGGAATGAACACTGAAGCTTTCTTT. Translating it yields CASSRGGMNTEAFF.

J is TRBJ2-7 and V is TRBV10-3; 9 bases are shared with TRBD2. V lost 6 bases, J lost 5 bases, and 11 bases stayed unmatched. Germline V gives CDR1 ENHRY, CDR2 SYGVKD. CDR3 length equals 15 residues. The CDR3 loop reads CAIRGSGGSRDEQYF. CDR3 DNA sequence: TGTGCCATCAGAGGTAGCGGGGGAAGCCGGGACGAGCAGTACTTC.

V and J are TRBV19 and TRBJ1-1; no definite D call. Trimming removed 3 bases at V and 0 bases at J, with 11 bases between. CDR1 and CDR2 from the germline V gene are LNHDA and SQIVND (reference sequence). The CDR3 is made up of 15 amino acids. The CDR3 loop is CASSMTMPVNTEAFF. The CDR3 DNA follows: TGTGCCAGTAGTATGACAATGCCCGTGAACACTGAAGCTTTCTTT.

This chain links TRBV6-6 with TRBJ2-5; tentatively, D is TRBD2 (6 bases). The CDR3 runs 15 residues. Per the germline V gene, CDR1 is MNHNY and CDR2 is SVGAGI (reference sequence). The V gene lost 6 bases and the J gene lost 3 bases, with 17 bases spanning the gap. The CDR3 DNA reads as TGTGCCAGCAGCTACAGAATGGGGGGAAAAGAGACCCAGTACTTC. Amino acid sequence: CASSYRMGGKETQYF.

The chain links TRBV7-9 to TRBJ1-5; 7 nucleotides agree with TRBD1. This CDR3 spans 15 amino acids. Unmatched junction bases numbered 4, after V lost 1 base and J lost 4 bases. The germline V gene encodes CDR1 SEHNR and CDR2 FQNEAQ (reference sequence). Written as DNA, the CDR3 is TGTGCCAGCAGCTTAGGAACAGGGGCGAATCAGCCCCAGCATTTT. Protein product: CASSLGTGANQPQHF. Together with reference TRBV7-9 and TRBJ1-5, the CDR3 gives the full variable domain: DTGVSQNPRHKITKRGQNVTFRCDPISEHNRLYWYRQTLGQGPEFLTYFQNEAQLEKSRLLSDRFSAERPKGSFSTLEIQRTEQGDSAMYLCASSLGTGANQPQHFGDGTRLSIL.